This TCR beta chain was identified during a study of control samples from healthy donors and cancer patients. Here immunoSEQ multiplex PCR was the method, and the copy in TCRdb shows in-frame clones only, minus some. This repertoire shows some 100,000 clones, roughly nine tenths found once; its top ten account for 4% to 4.5%. This clone was seen a few times. CDR3 length: 14 amino acids. The trim removed 5 bases at V and 3 bases at J, leaving 7 bases unmatched. CDR1 and CDR2 from the germline V gene are SEHNR and FQNEAQ (reference sequence). Sequencing was done on a sample of blood. This sequence originates from a human donor in good health. The donor label of this sample is uncertain. The V gene is TRBV7-9, the J gene TRBJ2-7, with TRBD1 identical over 7 bases. The CDR3 loop reads CASSRPGQNYEQYF. Here the CDR3 DNA reads TGTGCCAGCAGCAGACCGGGACAGAACTACGAGCAGTACTTC.